The rows below give T cell receptor beta chains drawn from one sample of a study of cytomegalovirus exposure and HLA in healthy donors. Sequencing used immunoSEQ multiplex PCR; TCRdb keeps in-frame clones, though not all of them. The table includes about 120,000 clones, over 75% detected once. Sequenced material: PBMCs. The receptor set was obtained from a woman younger than 45 in good health and CMV-seronegative. CDR3s include the opening cysteine and the closing phenylalanine or tryptophan. Fields, in order: clone size, J gene, V gene, D gene, CDR3 DNA, CDR3 protein. D genes are given only for firm matches. Clone size is not always given. Where it is, it says once, few, many or a class for expanded clones.

clone_size: many
j_call: TRBJ1-2
v_call: TRBV4-1
d_call: TRBD1
cdr3_nt: TGCGCCAGCAGCCAAGATATCCGGACAGGCAACTATGGCTACACCTTC
cdr3_aa: CASSQDIRTGNYGYTF

clone_size: NA
j_call: TRBJ2-5
v_call: TRBV5-1
d_call: NA
cdr3_nt: TGCGCCAGCAGCTTGGCAGCGGACCAAGAGACCCAGTACTTC
cdr3_aa: CASSLAADQETQYF

clone_size: NA
j_call: TRBJ2-1
v_call: TRBV7-3
d_call: TRBD1
cdr3_nt: TGTGCCAGCAGCTCTACAGGGGTTACTTACAATGAGCAGTTCTTC
cdr3_aa: CASSSTGVTYNEQFF

clone_size: NA
j_call: TRBJ1-6
v_call: TRBV18
d_call: NA
cdr3_nt: TGTGCCAGCTCACCCCAGGCCGATTCACCCCTCCACTTT
cdr3_aa: CASSPQADSPLHF

clone_size: NA
j_call: TRBJ1-4
v_call: TRBV27
d_call: TRBD1
cdr3_nt: TGTGCCAGCAGTTGGGACAGGGGGAATGAAAAACTGTTTTTT
cdr3_aa: CASSWDRGNEKLFF

clone_size: NA
j_call: TRBJ1-2
v_call: TRBV13
d_call: TRBD1
cdr3_nt: TGTGCCAGCAGCTTAGAGCGGGGGGGACAGGGAGCCTATGGCTACACCTTC
cdr3_aa: CASSLERGGQGAYGYTF

clone_size: NA
j_call: TRBJ2-7
v_call: TRBV7-8
d_call: NA
cdr3_nt: TGTGCCAGCAGCCCAGGGGACCTCTACGAGCAGTACTTC
cdr3_aa: CASSPGDLYEQYF

clone_size: NA
j_call: TRBJ2-7
v_call: TRBV29-1
d_call: NA
cdr3_nt: TGCAGCGTTGAAGGCTCCGAATGGGGCGACCCCTACGAGCAGTACTTC
cdr3_aa: CSVEGSEWGDPYEQYF

clone_size: NA
j_call: TRBJ2-3
v_call: TRBV9
d_call: NA
cdr3_nt: TGTGCCAGCAGCGTAGGTCGAGATACGCAGTATTTT
cdr3_aa: CASSVGRDTQYF

clone_size: NA
j_call: TRBJ2-1
v_call: TRBV7-9
d_call: NA
cdr3_nt: TGTGCCAGCAGCCTAAGTCGGTTAGCGTCGGCCTACAATGAGCAGTTCTTC
cdr3_aa: CASSLSRLASAYNEQFF

clone_size: NA
j_call: TRBJ2-5
v_call: TRBV2
d_call: TRBD2
cdr3_nt: TGTGCCAGCAGTCATGGGACTAGCGGGGGTTGGGAGACCCAGTACTTC
cdr3_aa: CASSHGTSGGWETQYF

clone_size: NA
j_call: TRBJ1-2
v_call: TRBV19
d_call: TRBD1
cdr3_nt: TGTGCCAGTAGAACCGACCGGGACAGGGTTAGGTATGGCTACACCTTC
cdr3_aa: CASRTDRDRVRYGYTF

clone_size: NA
j_call: TRBJ2-1
v_call: TRBV11-3
d_call: NA
cdr3_nt: TGTGCCAGCAGCGGCAAGTACAATGAGCAGTTCTTC
cdr3_aa: CASSGKYNEQFF

clone_size: NA
j_call: TRBJ2-7
v_call: TRBV18
d_call: NA
cdr3_nt: TGTGCCAGCTCACCACCCGGCAGGGGGGCAGGGCAGTACTTC
cdr3_aa: CASSPPGRGAGQYF

clone_size: NA
j_call: TRBJ2-2
v_call: TRBV7-9
d_call: TRBD1
cdr3_nt: TGTGCCAGCAGCCCCGGGACAGGGAAGACCGGGGAGCTGTTTTTT
cdr3_aa: CASSPGTGKTGELFF

clone_size: NA
j_call: TRBJ2-4
v_call: TRBV4-2
d_call: TRBD2
cdr3_nt: TGTGCCAGCAGCCAAGATGCCAGCGGGGGGGCCTCCAAAAACATTCAGTACTTC
cdr3_aa: CASSQDASGGASKNIQYF